This T cell receptor (beta chain) appears in the sequencing data of a study of graft-versus-host responses after intestinal transplantation. Produced via immunoSEQ multiplex PCR; TCRdb's table is partial and in-frame only. Of over 75,000 clones in the sample, approximately 91% were seen once. With regard to this clone: Its antigen is as yet unknown.

J gave up 7 bases and V 0 bases, and 5 bases lay outside the gene matches. CDR1 is LNHNV and CDR2 is YYDKDF in the germline V gene (reference sequence). CDR3 length: 14 amino acids. This receptor was taken from a human donor who received an intestinal transplant. The J gene is TRBJ1-2, the V gene TRBV15; 7 bases are shared with TRBD1. Sample: unstimulated CD4+ T cells sorted from spleen or lymph node cells, taken before intestinal transplant. The CDR3 nucleotides read TGTGCCACCAGCAGAGATCTCAAGGGGGCTGGCTACACCTTC. This sequence encodes CATSRDLKGAGYTF.